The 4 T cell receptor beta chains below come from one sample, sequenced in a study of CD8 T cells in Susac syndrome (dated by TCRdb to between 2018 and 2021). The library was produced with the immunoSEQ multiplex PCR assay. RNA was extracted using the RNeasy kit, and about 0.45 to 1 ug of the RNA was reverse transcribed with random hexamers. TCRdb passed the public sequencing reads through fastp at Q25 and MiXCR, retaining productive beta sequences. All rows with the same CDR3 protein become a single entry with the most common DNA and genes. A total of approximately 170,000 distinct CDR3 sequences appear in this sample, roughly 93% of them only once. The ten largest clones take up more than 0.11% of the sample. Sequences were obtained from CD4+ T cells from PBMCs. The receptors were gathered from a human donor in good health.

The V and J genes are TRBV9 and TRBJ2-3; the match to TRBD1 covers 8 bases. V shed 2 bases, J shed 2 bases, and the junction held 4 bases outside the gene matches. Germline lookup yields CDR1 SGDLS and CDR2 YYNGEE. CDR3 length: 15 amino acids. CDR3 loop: CASSVQGALTDTQYF. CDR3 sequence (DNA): TGTGCCAGCAGCGTTCAGGGGGCCCTCACAGATACGCAGTATTTT. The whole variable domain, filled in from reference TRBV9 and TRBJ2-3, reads DSGVTQTPKHLITATGQRVTLRCSPRSGDLSVYWYQQSLDQGLQFLIQYYNGEERAKGNILERFSAQQFPDLHSELNLSSLELGDSALYFCASSVQGALTDTQYFGPGTRLTVL.

Here the CDR3 DNA reads TGTGCCAGCAGTTTGTTAGGGGCTAACCAAGAGACCCAGTACTTC. Translation gives CASSLLGANQETQYF. This chain uses TRBV27 with TRBJ2-5; a weak D match, TRBD1 (5 bases). Germline lookup yields CDR1 MNHEY and CDR2 SMNVEV (reference sequence). CDR3 length: 15 residues. With 3 bases removed from V and 0 bases from J, the gap between germline ends came to 11 bases.

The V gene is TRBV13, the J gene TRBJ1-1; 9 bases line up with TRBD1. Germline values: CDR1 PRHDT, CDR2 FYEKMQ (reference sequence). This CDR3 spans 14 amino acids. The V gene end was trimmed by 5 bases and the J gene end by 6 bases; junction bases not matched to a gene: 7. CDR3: CASSRDREVAEAFF. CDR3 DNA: TGTGCCAGCAGCCGGGACAGGGAGGTAGCTGAAGCTTTCTTT.

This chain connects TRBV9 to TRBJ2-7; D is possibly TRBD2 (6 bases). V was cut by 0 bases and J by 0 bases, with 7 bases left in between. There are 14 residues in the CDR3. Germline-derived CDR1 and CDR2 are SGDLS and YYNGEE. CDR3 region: CASSVGGVSYEQYF. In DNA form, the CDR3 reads TGTGCCAGCAGCGTAGGGGGGGTCTCCTACGAGCAGTACTTC.